This TCR beta chain was recorded in a study of T-cell reconstitution after alpha-beta-depleted transplantation in children. Unique molecular identifiers were built into the TCRbeta library. TCRdb passed the PCR reads through MiXCR, listing each CDR3 protein once. There are about 230,000 distinct CDR3 sequences in the sample; around 9.5% occur only once, and around 6.2% lies in the top ten. CDR1 and CDR2 from the germline V gene are SGHTA and FQGNSA. The CDR3 length is 13 residues. The V segment lost 5 bases and the J segment 8 bases; nucleotides outside the gene matches: 5. This clonotype originated in a human donor who donated a stem cell graft to a child with acute lymphoblastic leukemia. The sample consisted of PBMCs from the stem cell graft donor, taken from the stem cell graft. The chain joins TRBV7-2 to TRBJ1-2, with TRBD1 identical over 10 bases. The CDR3 spells CASSMGQGYGYTF. CDR3 sequence (DNA): TGTGCCAGCAGCATGGGACAGGGGTACGGCTACACCTTC.